This T cell receptor (beta chain) was obtained from a study of T cells in Graves' hyperthyroidism and ophthalmopathy. For the study at large: Peripheral blood draws took place at initial diagnosis, ahead of any treatment.

RNA transcripts gave rise to amplified TCR beta CDR3 regions. The HTBI set primed first-round TCR CDR3 RT-PCR. MiXCR, applied by TCRdb to the multiplex PCR reads, yields one record per CDR3 protein. Found here are 490,000 or so distinct CDR3 sequences, just under 20% of them singletons; the top ten hold about half. Patients having uncontrolled infection, another autoimmune disease, pregnancy or lactation were not included. Fresh peripheral blood, 7.5 to 10 ml, was the source of the PBMCs. The CDR3 totals 15 residues. Trimming stripped 5 bases from V and 0 bases from J, with 8 bases between. Germline assignment: CDR1 MDHEN and CDR2 SYDVKM. With regard to this clonotype: Its antigen remains unknown.

Points from the study as a whole: The majority of expanded thyroid clonotypes above 0.001 also appeared in blood.

The sequenced sample was blood. The chain combines TRBV28 with TRBJ2-6; D uncertain. The receptor comes from a man between 35 and 55 years old with Graves' ophthalmopathy. The CDR3 nucleotides are TGTGCCAGCAGTCCAGCCCTCTCTGGGGCCAACGTCCTGACTTTC. It translates to CASSPALSGANVLTF.